This record covers a single T cell receptor (beta chain). These data are taken from a study of blood T cell repertoires in COVID-19. About the research overall: The United States, Italy and Spain were the sources of the acute and convalescent COVID-19 samples.

The CDR3 length is 15 residues. Germline CDR1 and CDR2: LNHDA and SQIVND (reference sequence). J gave up 1 base and V 5 bases, and 8 bases lay outside the gene matches. Generated by immunoSEQ multiplex PCR, the TCRdb table keeps only in-frame clones and is missing some. The table has 200,000 to 250,000 clones, 65% to 85% seen once; the top ten hold over 10%. This rearrangement joins TRBV19 to TRBJ2-7; 7 bases align to TRBD2. The sample comprised peripheral blood. The TCR was taken from a human donor in a cohort sampled during active COVID-19. The CDR3 nucleotides read TGTGCCAGTAGTCCCCGGGAGGCGGGGTCCTACGAGCAGTACTTC. Translated: CASSPREAGSYEQYF.